The next 20 T cell receptor beta chains were all read from a single sample in a study of cytomegalovirus exposure and HLA in healthy donors (dated 2017 in TCRdb). Library construction relied on the immunoSEQ multiplex PCR assay. The multiplex PCR relied on a mix of 60 forward primers for TCR Vbeta segments and 13 reverse primers for TCR Jbeta segments. TCRdb provides this immuneACCESS table in a form limited to in-frame rearrangements. Some clones are lacking; in checked studies, under half of them reflect an unresolved V gene, and why the rest are absent is not known. This sample is represented by about 60,000 clones; more than 70% of them were singletons. The top ten constitute 1.4% of the sample. Material for sequencing was PBMCs. The origin of the receptors is a man younger than 35 in good health and CMV-seronegative.

This sequence joins TRBV28 and TRBJ2-3; tentatively, D is TRBD1 (5 bases). Trimming shortened V by 5 bases and J by 9 bases, and 15 bases separated the two germline ends. Germline assignment: CDR1 MDHEN and CDR2 SYDVKM. The CDR3 is made up of 13 amino acids. CDR3 loop: CASSGPTGRTQYF. CDR3 coding DNA: TGTGCCAGCAGTGGGCCTACAGGACGGACGCAGTATTTT. Full variable domain (outside the CDR3, taken from reference TRBV28 and TRBJ2-3): DVKVTQSSRYLVKRTGEKVFLECVQDMDHENMFWYRQDPGLGLRLIYFSYDVKMKEKGDIPEGYSVSREKKERFSLILESASTNQTSMYLCASSGPTGRTQYFGPGTRLTVL.

This clone was picked up a small number of times. The chain combines TRBV27 with TRBJ1-1, with a weak D call TRBD1 (5 bases). This CDR3 contains 14 residues. Looked up from germline, CDR1 is MNHEY and CDR2 is SMNVEV (reference sequence). Trimming removed 6 bases at V and 4 bases at J, with 15 bases between. The CDR3 nucleotides read TGTGCCAGCAGGGAATGGGGGGGTCGCACTGAAGCTTTCTTT. It specifies CASREWGGRTEAFF.

The V and J genes are TRBV6-6 and TRBJ1-5, with D possibly being TRBD1 (5 bases). The V gene lost 0 bases and the J gene lost 7 bases, with 13 bases spanning the gap. Germline V gene sequence: CDR1 MNHNY, CDR2 SVGAGI (reference sequence). There are 15 residues in the CDR3. CDR3 in amino acids: CASSYSKGMDQPQHF. The CDR3 bases are TGTGCCAGCAGTTACTCGAAGGGGATGGACCAGCCCCAGCATTTT.

The chain couples TRBV12-5 to TRBJ1-5; 7 nucleotides match TRBD1. Germline lookup yields CDR1 LGHNT and CDR2 FRNRAP. The CDR3 is made up of 16 amino acids. Unmatched junction bases numbered 9, after V lost 6 bases and J lost 1 base. CDR3 in DNA: TGTGCTAGTGGGGGTCCGACAGGGACGAGCAATCAGCCCCAGCATTTT. It yields the protein CASGGPTGTSNQPQHF. Supplemented by reference TRBV12-5 and TRBJ1-5, the full variable domain reads DARVTQTPRHKVTEMGQEVTMRCQPILGHNTVFWYRQTMMQGLELLAYFRNRAPLDDSGMPKDRFSAEMPDATLATLKIQPSEPRDSAVYFCASGGPTGTSNQPQHFGDGTRLSIL.

This clone turned up a few times. The rearrangement joins TRBV2 to TRBJ2-1, with TRBD2 matching 7 bases. This CDR3 region has 11 residues. Germline loops: CDR1 SNHLY, CDR2 FYNNEI. Trimming at V came to 11 bases and at J to 16 bases, leaving 14 bases not matched to a gene. Here the CDR3 DNA reads TGTGCCGAGCTGCTAGCGGCTCGGGCTTTCTTC. This sequence encodes CAELLAARAFF. The full variable domain, in which reference TRBV2 and TRBJ2-1 provide the parts outside the CDR3, is EPEVTQTPSHQVTQMGQEVILRCVPISNHLYFYWYRQILGQKVEFLVSFYNNEISEKSEIFDDQFSVERPDGSNFTLKIRSTKLEDSAMYFCAELLAARAFFGPGTRLTVL.

V and J are TRBV6-5 and TRBJ2-7; weak D call: TRBD2 (6 bases). The V end lost 5 bases, the J end lost 1 base, and 15 bases lay between the germline ends. The germline gives CDR1 MNHEY, CDR2 SVGAGI. The CDR3 runs 15 residues. CDR3 sequence reads: CASSVTSTVSYEQYF. The CDR3, as DNA: TGTGCCAGCAGTGTAACTAGCACGGTTTCCTACGAGCAGTACTTC.

This sequence joins TRBV5-1 and TRBJ2-3; TRBD1 matches at 10 bases. Germline CDR1 SGHRS, CDR2 YFSETQ. The CDR3 has 15 residues. V lost 4 bases to trimming and J lost 2 bases; unmatched junction nucleotides: 4. The CDR3 spells CASSQDRGDTDTQYF. The CDR3 bases are TGCGCCAGCAGCCAGGACAGGGGGGACACAGATACGCAGTATTTT.

This chain uses TRBV7-3 with TRBJ2-6, with 10 nucleotides matching TRBD1. V was pared by 2 bases and J by 0 bases, with 7 bases of the junction left unmatched. The germline CDR1 and CDR2 sequences are SGHTA and FQGTGA. This CDR3 is 19 amino acids long. The CDR3 region has the DNA TGTGCCAGCAGCTTAGGTTGGGGACAGGGGAGCTCTGGGGCCAACGTCCTGACTTTC. Protein sequence: CASSLGWGQGSSGANVLTF. The full variable domain, with the rest looked up from reference TRBV7-3 and TRBJ2-6, is GAGVSQTPSNKVTEKGKYVELRCDPISGHTALYWYRQSLGQGPEFLIYFQGTGAADDSGLPNDRFFAVRPEGSVSTLKIQRTERGDSAVYLCASSLGWGQGSSGANVLTFGAGSRLTVL.

The chain has TRBV28 and TRBJ2-7, with 8 bases matching TRBD1. The CDR3 extends over 13 amino acids. The J segment lost 6 bases and the V segment lost 1 base, leaving 2 bases of the junction unmatched. Per the germline V gene, CDR1 is MDHEN and CDR2 is SYDVKM. The CDR3 region is CASSLLGTGEQYF. As DNA, the CDR3 is TGTGCCAGCAGTTTATTGGGGACAGGCGAGCAGTACTTC.

The gene calls are TRBV5-4 and TRBJ2-1; TRBD1 aligns across 9 bases. V dropped 0 bases and J dropped 2; count of bases not matched to a gene: 0. The CDR3 is made up of 15 amino acids. Germline V gives CDR1 SGHNT, CDR2 YYREEE (reference sequence). The CDR3 nucleotides read TGTGCCAGCAGCTTGGGGACAGGGGCCTACAATGAGCAGTTCTTC. Protein: CASSLGTGAYNEQFF.

This clone was found a few times. The chain carries TRBV27 and TRBJ1-4; D unresolved. The ends were cut back, 4 bases at V and 0 bases at J, with 3 bases in the middle. CDR3 size: 13 residues. Germline V gene data show CDR1 as MNHEY and CDR2 as SMNVEV (reference sequence). Here the CDR3 reads CASSSATNEKLFF. The DNA for the CDR3 is TGTGCCAGCAGTTCGGCAACTAATGAAAAACTGTTTTTT.

The V call is TRBV11-3, the J call TRBJ2-3, with D tentatively TRBD1 (5 bases). The germline gives CDR1 SGHNT, CDR2 YENEEA. This CDR3 has 14 residues. The V gene lost 3 bases and the J gene lost 13 bases, with 20 bases spanning the gap. The CDR3 reads CASSFQGSTVRKYF. DNA for the CDR3: TGTGCCAGCAGCTTTCAGGGAAGTACGGTCCGGAAGTATTTT.

The J gene is TRBJ1-3, the V gene TRBV28; D is ambiguous. V lost 3 bases, J lost 2 bases, and 11 bases lay in between. This CDR3 has 15 residues. Germline V lookup: CDR1 MDHEN, CDR2 SYDVKM. CDR3 amino acids: CASSLSHLTGNTIYF. For the CDR3, the DNA is TGTGCCAGCAGTTTGAGTCATCTAACTGGAAACACCATATATTTT.

This clone was recorded only once. The CDR3 DNA sequence: TGTGCCAGCAGCTGGGGACAGGGGGATTCACCCCTCCACTTT. Its protein product is CASSWGQGDSPLHF. This sequence joins TRBV5-8 and TRBJ1-6, with 11 bases aligning to TRBD1. The CDR3 covers 14 residues. After removal of 3 bases from V and 8 bases from J, the junction contained 1 base not matched to a gene. CDR1 and CDR2 from the germline V gene are SGHTS and YDEGEE.

This chain links TRBV27 with TRBJ1-1, with TRBD1 matching 9 bases. With V trimmed by 8 bases and J by 3 bases, 7 bases remained unmatched. This CDR3 region has 14 residues. Germline V lookup: CDR1 MNHEY, CDR2 SMNVEV (reference sequence). The CDR3 region is CASGYRGQDTEAFF. In DNA, the CDR3 is TGTGCCAGCGGCTACAGGGGGCAGGACACTGAAGCTTTCTTT.

This clone is medium-sized by share. The chain recombines TRBV4-2 with TRBJ2-7; 8 nucleotides match TRBD2. The CDR3 spans 15 residues. The J segment lost 2 bases and the V segment lost 0 bases, leaving 3 bases of the junction unmatched. From germline, CDR1 is LGHNA and CDR2 YNFKEQ. The CDR3 nucleotides read TGTGCCAGCAGCCAAGAACTCGGGGGGGCCTACGAGCAGTACTTC. This encodes CASSQELGGAYEQYF.

The CDR3 is CASSFGTGAGELFF. The CDR3 DNA follows: TGTGCCAGCAGCTTCGGGACAGGGGCCGGGGAGCTGTTTTTT. The chain couples TRBV7-9 to TRBJ2-2; 10 nucleotides line up with TRBD1. The length of the CDR3 is 14 residues. V was clipped by 3 bases and J by 6 bases; unmatched bases: 1. Germline CDR1 is SEHNR and CDR2 is FQNEAQ (reference sequence).

As for this clone: The junction departs from the called germline gene at one end, perhaps through a read error. Additional DNA sequences in this sample encode the identical CDR3. The chain is built from TRBV6-5 and TRBJ1-1; a weak D match, TRBD1 (6 bases). Germline assignment: CDR1 MNHEY and CDR2 SVGAGI. The CDR3 consists of 13 residues. CDR3 nucleotide sequence: TGTGCCAGCAGCTACTTCAGGGGTTCTGAGGCTTTCTTT. Its protein product is CASSYFRGSEAFF.

The rearrangement uses TRBV28 and TRBJ1-5, with 8 bases lining up with TRBD1. From germline, CDR1 is MDHEN and CDR2 SYDVKM. The J segment lost 6 bases and the V segment lost 3 bases, leaving 10 bases of the junction unmatched. The CDR3 covers 16 residues. CDR3 in DNA: TGTGCCAGCAGTTTTTCTGGACAGGGAGGATTTCAGCCCCAGCATTTT. This encodes CASSFSGQGGFQPQHF.

This clone has more than one count but fewer than ten. This chain uses TRBV4-1 with TRBJ1-1; D gene unclear. Trimming removed 1 base from V and 1 base from J, with 13 bases in between. The CDR3 loop spans 16 amino acids. CDR1 MGHRA and CDR2 YSYEKL come from the germline V gene. This CDR3 reads CASSQVQALGNTEAFF. CDR3 nucleotide sequence: TGCGCCAGCAGCCAAGTCCAGGCGCTGGGGAACACTGAAGCTTTCTTT.